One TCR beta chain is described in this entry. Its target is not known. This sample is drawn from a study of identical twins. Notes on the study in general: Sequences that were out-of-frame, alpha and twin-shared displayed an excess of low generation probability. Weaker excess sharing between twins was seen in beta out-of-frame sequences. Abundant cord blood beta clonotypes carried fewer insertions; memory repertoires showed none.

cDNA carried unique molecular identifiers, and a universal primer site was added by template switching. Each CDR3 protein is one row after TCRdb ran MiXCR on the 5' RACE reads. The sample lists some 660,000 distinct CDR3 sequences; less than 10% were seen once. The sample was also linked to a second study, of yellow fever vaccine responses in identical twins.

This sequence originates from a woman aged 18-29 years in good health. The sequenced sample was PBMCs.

The CDR3 sequence is CASSSQGTNEQFF. The CDR3, as DNA: TGTGCCAGCAGCTCCCAAGGTACCAATGAGCAGTTCTTC. This chain joins TRBV28 and TRBJ2-1; unclear D gene. The germline gives CDR1 MDHEN, CDR2 SYDVKM. The CDR3 sequence is 13 residues long. V was cut by 6 bases and J by 6 bases, with 12 bases left in between.